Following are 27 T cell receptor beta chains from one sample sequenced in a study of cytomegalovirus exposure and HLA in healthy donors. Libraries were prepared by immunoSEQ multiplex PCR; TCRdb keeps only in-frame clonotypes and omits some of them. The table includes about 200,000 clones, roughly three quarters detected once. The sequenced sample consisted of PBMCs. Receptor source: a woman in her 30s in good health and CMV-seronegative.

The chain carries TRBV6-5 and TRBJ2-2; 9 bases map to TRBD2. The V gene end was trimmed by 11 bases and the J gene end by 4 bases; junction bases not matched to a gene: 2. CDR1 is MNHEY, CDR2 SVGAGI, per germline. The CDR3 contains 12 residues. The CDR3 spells CAAREGTGELFF. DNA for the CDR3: TGTGCCGCGCGGGAGGGCACCGGGGAGCTGTTTTTT.

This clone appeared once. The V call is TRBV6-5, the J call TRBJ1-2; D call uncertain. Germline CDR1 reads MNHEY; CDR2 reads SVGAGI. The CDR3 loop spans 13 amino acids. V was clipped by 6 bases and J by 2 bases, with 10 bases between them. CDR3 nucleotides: TGTGCCAGCAGCCCCGGGATGAACTATGGCTACACCTTC. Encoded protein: CASSPGMNYGYTF.

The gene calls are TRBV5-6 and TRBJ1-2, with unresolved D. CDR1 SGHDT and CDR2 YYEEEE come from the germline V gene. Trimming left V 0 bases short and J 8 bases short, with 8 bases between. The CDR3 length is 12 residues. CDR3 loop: CASSLANWGYTF. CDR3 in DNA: TGTGCCAGCAGCTTGGCTAATTGGGGCTACACCTTC.

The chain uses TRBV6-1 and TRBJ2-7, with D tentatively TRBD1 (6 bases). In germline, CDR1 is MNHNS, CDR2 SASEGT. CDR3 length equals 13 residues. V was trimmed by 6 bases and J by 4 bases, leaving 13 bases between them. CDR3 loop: CASRTGHLYEQYF. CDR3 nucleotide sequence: TGTGCCAGCAGAACGGGACATCTTTACGAGCAGTACTTC.

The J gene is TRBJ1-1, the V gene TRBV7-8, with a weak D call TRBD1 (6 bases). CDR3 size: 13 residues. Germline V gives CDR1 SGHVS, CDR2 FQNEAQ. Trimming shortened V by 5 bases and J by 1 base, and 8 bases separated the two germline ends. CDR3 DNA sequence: TGTGCCAGCAGCCTGGGACAGAACACTGAAGCTTTCTTT. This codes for CASSLGQNTEAFF.

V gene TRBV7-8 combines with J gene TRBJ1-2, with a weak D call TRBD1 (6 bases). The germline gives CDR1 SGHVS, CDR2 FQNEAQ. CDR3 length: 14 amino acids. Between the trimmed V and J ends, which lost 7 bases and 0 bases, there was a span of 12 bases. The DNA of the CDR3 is TGTGCCAGCACCTCAGGGGTTGCTAACTATGGCTACACCTTC. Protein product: CASTSGVANYGYTF.

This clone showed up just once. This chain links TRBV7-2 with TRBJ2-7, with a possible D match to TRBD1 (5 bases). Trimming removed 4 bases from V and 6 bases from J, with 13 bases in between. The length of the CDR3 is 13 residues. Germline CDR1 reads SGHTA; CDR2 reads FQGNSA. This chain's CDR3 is CASSSSLRGEQYF. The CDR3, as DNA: TGTGCCAGCAGCTCCTCTTTAAGGGGCGAGCAGTACTTC.

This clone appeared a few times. CDR3 protein: CASSLDSHEQYF. In DNA form, the CDR3 reads TGTGCCAGCAGCTTGGATAGCCACGAGCAGTACTTC. V usage is TRBV5-4 and J usage is TRBJ2-7; D not certain. The V end lost 0 bases, the J end lost 5 bases, and 6 bases lay between the germline ends. The CDR3 sequence is 12 residues long. Germline assignment: CDR1 SGHNT and CDR2 YYREEE (reference sequence).

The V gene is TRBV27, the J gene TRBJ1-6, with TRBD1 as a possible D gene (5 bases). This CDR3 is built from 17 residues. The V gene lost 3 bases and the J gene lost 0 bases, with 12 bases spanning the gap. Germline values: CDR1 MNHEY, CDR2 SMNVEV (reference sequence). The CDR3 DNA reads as TGTGCCAGCAGTTTCCGGGGGGTACCCTCCTATAATTCACCCCTCCACTTT. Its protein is CASSFRGVPSYNSPLHF.

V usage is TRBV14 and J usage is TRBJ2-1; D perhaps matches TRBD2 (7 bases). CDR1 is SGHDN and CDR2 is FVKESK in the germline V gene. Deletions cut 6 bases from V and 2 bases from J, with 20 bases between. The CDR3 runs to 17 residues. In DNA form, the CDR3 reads TGTGCCAGCAGAGGAACAGGCGGGGGCCGCACCTACAATGAGCAGTTCTTC. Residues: CASRGTGGGRTYNEQFF.

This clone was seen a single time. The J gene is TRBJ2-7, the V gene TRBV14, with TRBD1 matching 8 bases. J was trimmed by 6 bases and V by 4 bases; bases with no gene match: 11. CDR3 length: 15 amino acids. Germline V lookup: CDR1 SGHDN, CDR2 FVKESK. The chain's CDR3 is CASSPLDRVTSEQYF. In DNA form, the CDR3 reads TGTGCCAGCAGCCCCCTGGACAGGGTAACCTCCGAGCAGTACTTC.

CDR3 bases: TGTGCCAGCAGTGGAGGTGGATTCTCGCTTCAAGAGACCCAGTACTTC. Translated, it gives CASSGGGFSLQETQYF. The V call is TRBV2, the J call TRBJ2-5; D remains ambiguous. With 4 bases removed from V and 2 bases from J, the gap between germline ends came to 17 bases. The CDR3 contains 16 residues. The germline V gene encodes CDR1 SNHLY and CDR2 FYNNEI.

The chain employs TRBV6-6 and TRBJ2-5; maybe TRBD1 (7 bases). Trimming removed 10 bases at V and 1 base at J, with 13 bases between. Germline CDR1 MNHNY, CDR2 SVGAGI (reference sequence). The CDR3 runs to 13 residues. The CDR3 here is CATGGQPQETQYF. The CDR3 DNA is TGTGCCACCGGGGGACAGCCCCAAGAGACCCAGTACTTC.

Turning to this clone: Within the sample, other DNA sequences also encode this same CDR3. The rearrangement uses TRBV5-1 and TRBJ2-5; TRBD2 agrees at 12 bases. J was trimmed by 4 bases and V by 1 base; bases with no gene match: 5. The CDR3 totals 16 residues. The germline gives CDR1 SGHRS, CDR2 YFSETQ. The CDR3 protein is CASSLTSGGLGETQYF. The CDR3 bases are TGCGCCAGCAGCTTGACTAGCGGGGGGTTAGGAGAGACCCAGTACTTC.

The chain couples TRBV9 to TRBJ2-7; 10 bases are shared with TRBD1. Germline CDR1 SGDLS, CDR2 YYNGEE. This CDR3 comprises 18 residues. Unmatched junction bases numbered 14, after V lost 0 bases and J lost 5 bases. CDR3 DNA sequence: TGTGCCAGCAGCGTAGGAGCCCCTGCGGGACAGGGGACCCACGAGCAGTACTTC. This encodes CASSVGAPAGQGTHEQYF.

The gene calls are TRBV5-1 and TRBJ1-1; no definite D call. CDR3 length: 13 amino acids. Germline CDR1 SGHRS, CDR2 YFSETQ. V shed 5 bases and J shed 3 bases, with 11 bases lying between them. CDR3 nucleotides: TGCGCCAGCAGTGGAGAGTACGACACTGAAGCTTTCTTT. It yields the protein CASSGEYDTEAFF. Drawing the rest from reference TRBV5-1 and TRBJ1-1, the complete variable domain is KAGVTQTPRYLIKTRGQQVTLSCSPISGHRSVSWYQQTPGQGLQFLFEYFSETQRNKGNFPGRFSGRQFSNSRSEMNVSTLELGDSALYLCASSGEYDTEAFFGQGTRLTVV.

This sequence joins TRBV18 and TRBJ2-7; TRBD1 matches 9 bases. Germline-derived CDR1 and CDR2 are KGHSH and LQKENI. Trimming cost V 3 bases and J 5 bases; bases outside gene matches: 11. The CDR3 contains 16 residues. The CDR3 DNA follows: TGTGCCAGCTCACCTATCCGAGGACAGGGGTCCGACGAGCAGTACTTC. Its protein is CASSPIRGQGSDEQYF. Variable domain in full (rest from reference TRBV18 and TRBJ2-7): NAGVMQNPRHLVRRRGQEARLRCSPMKGHSHVYWYRQLPEEGLKFMVYLQKENIIDESGMPKERFSAEFPKEGPSILRIQQVVRGDSAAYFCASSPIRGQGSDEQYFGPGTRLTVT.

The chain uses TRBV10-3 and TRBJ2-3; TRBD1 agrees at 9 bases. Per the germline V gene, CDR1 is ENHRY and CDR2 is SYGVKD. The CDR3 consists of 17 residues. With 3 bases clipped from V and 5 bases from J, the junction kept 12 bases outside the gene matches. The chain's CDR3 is CAISEKAYRGREDTQYF. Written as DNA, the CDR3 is TGTGCCATCAGTGAAAAAGCATACAGGGGGCGGGAAGATACGCAGTATTTT.

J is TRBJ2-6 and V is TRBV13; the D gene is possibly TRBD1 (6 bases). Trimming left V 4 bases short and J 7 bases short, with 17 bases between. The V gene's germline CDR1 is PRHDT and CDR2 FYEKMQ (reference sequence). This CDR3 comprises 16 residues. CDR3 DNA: TGTGCCAGCAGCTCCCTAGGACAGCGTATAGCCAACGTCCTGACTTTC. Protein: CASSSLGQRIANVLTF.

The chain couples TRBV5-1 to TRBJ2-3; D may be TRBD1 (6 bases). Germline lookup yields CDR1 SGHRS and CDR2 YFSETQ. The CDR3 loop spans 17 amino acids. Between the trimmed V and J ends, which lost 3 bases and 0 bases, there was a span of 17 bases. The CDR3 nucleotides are TGCGCCAGCAGCTCCGCACCGGACAGCTTAAGCACAGATACGCAGTATTTT. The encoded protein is CASSSAPDSLSTDTQYF.

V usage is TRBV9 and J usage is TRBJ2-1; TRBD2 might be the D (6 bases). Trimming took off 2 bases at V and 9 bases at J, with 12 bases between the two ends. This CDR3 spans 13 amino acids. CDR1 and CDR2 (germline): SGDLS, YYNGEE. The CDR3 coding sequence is TGTGCCAGCAGCGTCGGGACTCACTTTGAGCAGTTCTTC. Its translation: CASSVGTHFEQFF.

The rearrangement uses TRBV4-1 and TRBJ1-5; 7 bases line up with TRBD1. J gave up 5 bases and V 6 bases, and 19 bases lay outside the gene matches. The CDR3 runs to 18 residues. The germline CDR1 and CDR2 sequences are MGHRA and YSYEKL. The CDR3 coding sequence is TGCGCCAGCAGTTCCCTCTGGGCAGGGGGAGTTGGTTATCAGCCCCAGCATTTT. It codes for CASSSLWAGGVGYQPQHF.

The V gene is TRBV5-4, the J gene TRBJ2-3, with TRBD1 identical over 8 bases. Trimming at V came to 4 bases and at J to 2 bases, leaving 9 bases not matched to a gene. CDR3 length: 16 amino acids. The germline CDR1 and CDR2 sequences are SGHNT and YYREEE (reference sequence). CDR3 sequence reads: CASSIRTGRNTDTQYF. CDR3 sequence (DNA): TGTGCCAGCAGCATAAGGACAGGGAGGAACACAGATACGCAGTATTTT. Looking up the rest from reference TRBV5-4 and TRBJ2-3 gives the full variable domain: ETGVTQSPTHLIKTRGQQVTLRCSSQSGHNTVSWYQQALGQGPQFIFQYYREEENGRGNFPPRFSGLQFPNYSSELNVNALELDDSALYLCASSIRTGRNTDTQYFGPGTRLTVL.

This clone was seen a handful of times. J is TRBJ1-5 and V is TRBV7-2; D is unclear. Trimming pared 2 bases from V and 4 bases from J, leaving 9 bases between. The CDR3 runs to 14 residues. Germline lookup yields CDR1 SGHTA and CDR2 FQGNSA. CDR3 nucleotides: TGTGCCAGCAGCTTATGGGAGCCGAATCAGCCCCAGCATTTT. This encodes CASSLWEPNQPQHF.

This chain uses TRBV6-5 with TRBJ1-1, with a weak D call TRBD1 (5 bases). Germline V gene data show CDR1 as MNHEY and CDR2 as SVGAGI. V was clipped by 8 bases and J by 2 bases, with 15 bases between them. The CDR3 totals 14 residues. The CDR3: CASRRSGINTEAFF. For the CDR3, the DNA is TGTGCCAGCCGACGTTCAGGGATAAACACTGAAGCTTTCTTT.

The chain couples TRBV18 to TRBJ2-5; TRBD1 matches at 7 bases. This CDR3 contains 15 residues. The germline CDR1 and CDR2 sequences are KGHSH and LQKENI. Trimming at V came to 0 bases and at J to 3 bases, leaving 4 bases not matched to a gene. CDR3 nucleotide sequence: TGTGCCAGCTCACCACCGGCAGGACAGGAAGAGACCCAGTACTTC. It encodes CASSPPAGQEETQYF.

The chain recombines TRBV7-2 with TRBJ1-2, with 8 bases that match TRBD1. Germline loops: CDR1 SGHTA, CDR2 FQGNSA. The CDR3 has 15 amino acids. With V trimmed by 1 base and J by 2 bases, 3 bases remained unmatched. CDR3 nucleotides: TGTGCCAGCAGCTTAGGCGGGGACAGGAACTATGGCTACACCTTC. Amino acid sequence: CASSLGGDRNYGYTF.